The next 20 T cell receptor beta chains were all read from a single sample in a study of T cell responses to AZD1222 COVID-19 vaccine (TCRdb year 2021). Library preparation used the immunoSEQ multiplex PCR assay. TCRdb stores this immuneACCESS table with in-frame sequences only. Part of the clones is absent; in the studies checked, under half of the shortfall reflects unresolved V genes, and no reason is known for the rest. The sample records over 150,000 clones, around 90% of which are singletons. The biggest ten clones account for 3% to 3.5% of the sample. Interpreted using the paper, the time point label stands for: baseline before first vaccination. The sequencing used peripheral blood, collected on day 0 of AZD1222 vaccination. These receptors were taken from an adult in good health.

The V call is TRBV6-5, the J call TRBJ2-7; D gene uncertain. Germline V gene sequence: CDR1 MNHEY, CDR2 SVGAGI. V lost 6 bases and J lost 4, with 16 bases in between. The length of the CDR3 is 14 residues. CDR3 in DNA: TGTGCCAGCAGGAGCCTACGGACCGGTTACGAGCAGTACTTC. This gives the protein CASRSLRTGYEQYF.

The chain is built from TRBV12-5 and TRBJ1-1, with D perhaps matching TRBD1 (6 bases). The germline V gene has CDR1 LGHNT and CDR2 FRNRAP. Trimming shortened V by 6 bases and J by 0 bases, and 8 bases separated the two germline ends. The CDR3 is made up of 13 amino acids. The CDR3 region has the DNA TGTGCTAGTGGCGAGGGGGTGAACACTGAAGCTTTCTTT. It codes for CASGEGVNTEAFF.

V gene TRBV12-3 or TRBV12-4 combines with J gene TRBJ1-1; D remains ambiguous. Between the trimmed V and J ends, which lost 1 base and 10 bases, there was a span of 13 bases. CDR3 length: 13 residues. CDR3 sequence reads: CASSLGNLGGAFF. CDR3 in DNA: TGTGCCAGCAGTTTAGGAAACCTCGGCGGAGCTTTCTTT.

The chain employs TRBV14 and TRBJ2-5; 10 nucleotides agree with TRBD2. CDR1 and CDR2 from the germline V gene are SGHDN and FVKESK. This CDR3 comprises 16 residues. V lost 4 bases and J lost 0; bases outside the gene matches: 5. The CDR3 protein is CASSLGTSEYQETQYF. The CDR3 DNA is TGTGCCAGCAGCCTCGGGACTAGCGAGTACCAAGAGACCCAGTACTTC.

This chain connects TRBV18 to TRBJ2-1; D unresolved. V lost 0 bases, J lost 5 bases, and 8 bases lay in between. This CDR3 contains 14 residues. Per the germline V gene, CDR1 is KGHSH and CDR2 is LQKENI. CDR3 nucleotide sequence: TGTGCCAGCTCACCACCCGCCAGGAACAATGAGCAGTTCTTC. As protein: CASSPPARNNEQFF.

By proportion, this clone is medium-sized. This sequence joins TRBV5-6 and TRBJ2-7; D is unclear. V dropped 3 bases and J dropped 0 bases, with 1 base sitting between them. Germline-derived CDR1 and CDR2 are SGHDT and YYEEEE. The CDR3 contains 11 residues. CDR3 nucleotide sequence: TGTGCCAGCAGCTCCTCCTACGAGCAGTACTTC. Residues: CASSSSYEQYF.

This clone was seen more than once but under ten times. The rearrangement links TRBV3-1 (or the pseudogene TRBV3-2) to TRBJ1-1, with a tentative D call TRBD1 (5 bases). Trimming removed 1 base at V and 3 bases at J, with 21 bases between. Germline CDR1 and CDR2: LGHDT and YNNKEL (reference sequence). This CDR3 contains 18 residues. The CDR3 region has the DNA TGTGCCAGCAGCCAAGGGATCTCGGCAGGGCGATCTCACACTGAAGCTTTCTTT. Translated, it gives CASSQGISAGRSHTEAFF.

The chain is built from TRBV7-8 and TRBJ1-4; TRBD1 agrees at 9 bases. The germline CDR1 and CDR2 sequences are SGHVS and FQNEAQ. V lost 7 bases and J lost 0; bases outside the gene matches: 6. This CDR3 contains 16 residues. CDR3 coding DNA: TGTGCCAGCAAGGACAGGGGAATTGCAACTAATGAAAAACTGTTTTTT. This encodes CASKDRGIATNEKLFF.

This chain connects TRBV2 to TRBJ2-7; no firm D call. V gave up 5 bases and J gave up 1 base, with 9 bases separating them. CDR1 is SNHLY and CDR2 is FYNNEI in the germline V gene. This CDR3 region has 13 residues. CDR3 sequence (DNA): TGTGCCAGCAGTAATGGCGTTTCCTACGAGCAGTACTTC. Translated: CASSNGVSYEQYF.

The rearrangement links TRBV10-3 to TRBJ1-3; D gene unclear. The CDR3 contains 14 residues. The V end was cut by 2 bases, the J end by 0 bases, with 5 bases between. The germline CDR1 and CDR2 sequences are ENHRY and SYGVKD. For the CDR3, the DNA is TGTGCCATCAGTGAGGCGGCCTCTGGAAACACCATATATTTT. Protein: CAISEAASGNTIYF.

The chain is built from TRBV11-2 and TRBJ2-2; D remains unclear. V shed 5 bases and J shed 0 bases, with 4 bases lying between them. Germline V gene data show CDR1 as SGHAT and CDR2 as FQNNGV. CDR3 size: 13 residues. The CDR3 DNA follows: TGTGCCAGCAGCCCACCGAACACCGGGGAGCTGTTTTTT. It encodes CASSPPNTGELFF.

This sequence joins TRBV30 and TRBJ2-5; D is ambiguous. V was cut by 3 bases and J by 5 bases, with 13 bases left in between. The germline gives CDR1 GTSNPN, CDR2 SVGIG (reference sequence). This CDR3 is 13 amino acids long. The CDR3 loop is CAWSPGTVETQYF. The CDR3 DNA sequence: TGTGCCTGGAGCCCTGGTACAGTGGAGACCCAGTACTTC. Variable domain in full (rest from reference TRBV30 and TRBJ2-5): SQTIHQWPATLVQPVGSPLSLECTVEGTSNPNLYWYRQAAGRGLQLLFYSVGIGQISSEVPQNLSASRPQDRQFILSSKKLLLSDSGFYLCAWSPGTVETQYFGPGTRLLVL.

The rearrangement joins TRBV6-6 to TRBJ2-3, with 7 bases aligning to TRBD1. V gave up 2 bases and J gave up 2 bases; unmatched junction bases: 4. The CDR3 extends over 15 amino acids. Germline values: CDR1 MNHNY, CDR2 SVGAGI (reference sequence). CDR3 bases: TGTGCCAGCAGTTACCGGGACAGTTACACAGATACGCAGTATTTT. This codes for CASSYRDSYTDTQYF.

The rearrangement links TRBV6-5 to TRBJ1-5; 7 bases match TRBD1. The length of the CDR3 is 14 residues. The V gene end was trimmed by 6 bases and the J gene end by 9 bases; junction bases not matched to a gene: 11. Germline CDR1 and CDR2: MNHEY and SVGAGI. CDR3 sequence reads: CASRFGQDVGPQHF. The DNA for the CDR3 is TGTGCCAGCAGGTTCGGACAGGACGTTGGGCCCCAGCATTTT.

The V call is TRBV28, the J call TRBJ1-2; 7 bases match TRBD1. The CDR3 totals 11 residues. V was pared by 4 bases and J by 8 bases, with 1 base of the junction left unmatched. The V gene's germline CDR1 is MDHEN and CDR2 SYDVKM. This chain's CDR3 is CASSSDRGYTF. For the CDR3, the DNA is TGTGCCAGCAGTTCGGACAGGGGCTACACCTTC.

This CDR3 is CASSEGLGRTGELFF. CDR3 nucleotide sequence: TGCGCCAGCAGCGAGGGACTAGGTCGCACCGGGGAGCTGTTTTTT. The V call is TRBV5-1, the J call TRBJ2-2; 8 bases fit TRBD2. In germline, CDR1 is SGHRS, CDR2 YFSETQ. This CDR3 comprises 15 residues. V lost 4 bases and J lost 4; bases outside the gene matches: 6.

Only one count was recorded for this clone. The gene calls are TRBV20-1 and TRBJ2-5, with D perhaps TRBD1 (6 bases). V lost 3 bases to trimming and J lost 4 bases, with 27 bases between them. The CDR3 has 18 amino acids. Per germline, CDR1 DFQATT and CDR2 SNEGSKA (reference sequence). In DNA form, the CDR3 reads TGCAGTGCTAGTAAGCCGACAGGTAACGCCGTGGCGGGAGAGACCCAGTACTTC. This encodes CSASKPTGNAVAGETQYF.

The chain has TRBV12-3 or TRBV12-4 and TRBJ1-2, with a weak D call TRBD1 (6 bases). V gave up 6 bases and J gave up 7 bases, with 15 bases separating them. This CDR3 is 13 amino acids long. This CDR3 reads CASSQGVRGGYTF. The CDR3 nucleotides are TGTGCCAGCAGCCAAGGGGTCAGGGGTGGCTACACCTTC.

The chain carries TRBV15 and TRBJ2-1, with 8 bases lining up with TRBD1. The trim removed 5 bases at V and 0 bases at J, leaving 6 bases unmatched. The CDR3 contains 16 residues. CDR1 and CDR2 (germline): LNHNV, YYDKDF (reference sequence). For the CDR3, the DNA is TGTGCCACCAGCCGCACCGGGACAGGCTCCTACAATGAGCAGTTCTTC. Its translation is CATSRTGTGSYNEQFF.

This chain connects TRBV20-1 to TRBJ2-3; 11 bases agree with TRBD2. This CDR3 is built from 20 residues. CDR1 is DFQATT, CDR2 SNEGSKA, per germline (reference sequence). J gave up 1 base and V 3 bases, and 18 bases lay outside the gene matches. CDR3 nucleotide sequence: TGCAGTGCTAGTAGCGGCGGACTAGCGGGCTTAGCACGGGGCACAGATACGCAGTATTTT. This codes for CSASSGGLAGLARGTDTQYF.